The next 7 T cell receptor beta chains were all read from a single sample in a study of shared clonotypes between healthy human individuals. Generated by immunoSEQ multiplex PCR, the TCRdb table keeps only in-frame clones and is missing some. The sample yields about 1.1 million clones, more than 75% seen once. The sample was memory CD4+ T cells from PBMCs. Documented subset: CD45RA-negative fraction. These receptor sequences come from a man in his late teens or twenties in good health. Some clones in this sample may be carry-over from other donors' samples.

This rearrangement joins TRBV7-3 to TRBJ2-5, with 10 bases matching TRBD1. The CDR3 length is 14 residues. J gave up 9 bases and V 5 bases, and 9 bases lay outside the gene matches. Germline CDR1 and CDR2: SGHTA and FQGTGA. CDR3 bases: TGTGCCAGCAGCCAGGGGGGACAGGGGAGTGCCCAGTACTTC. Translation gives CASSQGGQGSAQYF.

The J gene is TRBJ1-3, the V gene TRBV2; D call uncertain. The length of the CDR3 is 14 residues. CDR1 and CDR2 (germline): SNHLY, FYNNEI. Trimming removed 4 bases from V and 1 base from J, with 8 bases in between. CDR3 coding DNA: TGTGCCAGCAGTGTCGCGACATCTGGAAACACCATATATTTT. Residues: CASSVATSGNTIYF.

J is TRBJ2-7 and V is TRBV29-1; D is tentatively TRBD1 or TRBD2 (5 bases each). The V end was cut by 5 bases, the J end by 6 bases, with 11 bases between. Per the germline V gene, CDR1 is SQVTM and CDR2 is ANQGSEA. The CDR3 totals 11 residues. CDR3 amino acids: CSVSEGTEQYF. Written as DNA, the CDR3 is TGCAGCGTTTCCGAGGGGACCGAGCAGTACTTC.

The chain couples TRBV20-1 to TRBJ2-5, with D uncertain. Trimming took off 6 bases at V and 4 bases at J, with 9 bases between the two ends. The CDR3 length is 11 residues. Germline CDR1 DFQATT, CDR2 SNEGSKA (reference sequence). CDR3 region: CSAYQLETQYF. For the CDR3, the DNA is TGCAGTGCGTATCAGTTAGAGACCCAGTACTTC.

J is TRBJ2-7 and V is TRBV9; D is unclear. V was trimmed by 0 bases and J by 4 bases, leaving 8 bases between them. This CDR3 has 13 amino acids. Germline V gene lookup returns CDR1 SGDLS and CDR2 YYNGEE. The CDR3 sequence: CASSVGVRYEQYF. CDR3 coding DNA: TGTGCCAGCAGCGTAGGAGTGCGATACGAGCAGTACTTC.

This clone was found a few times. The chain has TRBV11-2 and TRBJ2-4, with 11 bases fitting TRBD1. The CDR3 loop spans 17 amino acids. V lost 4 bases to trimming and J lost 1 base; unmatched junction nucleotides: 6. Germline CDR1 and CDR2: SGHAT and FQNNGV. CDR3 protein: CASSSDRGQAAKNIQYF. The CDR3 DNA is TGTGCCAGCAGCTCGGACAGGGGGCAAGCGGCCAAAAACATTCAGTACTTC.

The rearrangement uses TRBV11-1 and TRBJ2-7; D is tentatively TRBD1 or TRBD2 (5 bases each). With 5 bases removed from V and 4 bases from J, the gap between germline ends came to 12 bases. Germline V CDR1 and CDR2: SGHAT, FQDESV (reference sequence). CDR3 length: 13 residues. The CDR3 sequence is CASSDRGAYEQYF. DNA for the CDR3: TGTGCCAGCAGCGACCGGGGCGCTTACGAGCAGTACTTC.